This TCR beta chain was sequenced in a study of T-cell reconstitution after alpha-beta-depleted transplantation in children. Study observations and caveats: Two months or so post-transplant, alpha-beta T cells reportedly derived from several hundred expanded graft clones. T-cell numbers and diversity, one year after transplant, stemmed largely from T cells that were newly produced. Diversity of TCRbeta at day 60 was high in some patients, arising from surviving recipient T cells and thymic progenitors.

This clonotype showed up just a few times. Its antigen is currently unknown. TCRbeta library preparation incorporated unique molecular identifiers. TCRdb analysed the PCR reads with MiXCR anew, one entry per CDR3 protein. The table shows 610,000 or so distinct CDR3 sequences, with 27% occurring only once. The CDR3 sequence is 14 residues long. The germline V gene encodes CDR1 SGHTA and CDR2 FQGTGA. V shed 5 bases and J shed 10 bases, with 18 bases lying between them. Sequencing used PBMCs, obtained before TCRalphabeta/CD19-depleted stem cell transplant. The chain has TRBV7-3 and TRBJ2-1; tentative D call: TRBD2 (6 bases). The TCR was taken from a boy younger than two with Wiskott-Aldrich syndrome, due to receive a stem cell transplant. The CDR3 here is CASSQGLPGEEQFF. The CDR3 nucleotides read TGTGCCAGCAGCCAAGGACTACCAGGCGAGGAGCAGTTCTTC.